Presented here are 7 T cell receptor beta chains from one specimen sequenced in a study of blood T cells in healthy people across ages. Alongside a J-beta primer mix, a sample-barcoded 5' primer served in a second PCR lasting roughly 7 to 11 cycles. Each CDR3 protein gets one entry after TCRdb re-called the 5' RACE reads with MiXCR. The table has hundreds of thousands of distinct CDR3 sequences, about 50% seen once; the top ten hold roughly 13%. The sequenced material came from blood. Every receptor here comes from a woman aged 80 or over in good health.

This chain connects TRBV24-1 to TRBJ2-5; D may be TRBD1 or TRBD2 (5 bases each). V was pared by 7 bases and J by 4 bases, with 30 bases between. Germline V CDR1 and CDR2: KGHDR, SFDVKD. The CDR3 is 19 amino acids. In nucleotides, the CDR3 is TGTGCCACCAGCAAATCCACTTACTCCGGGACGAATAAAGCAGAGACCCAGTACTTC. Encoded protein: CATSKSTYSGTNKAETQYF.

This chain links TRBV10-3 with TRBJ1-2; a possible D gene is TRBD1 (6 bases). There are 16 residues in the CDR3. The germline gives CDR1 ENHRY, CDR2 SYGVKD. Deletions cut 3 bases from V and 2 bases from J, with 16 bases between. The CDR3 DNA follows: TGTGCCATCAGTGAAGACCTAACGGGGGGCAACTATGGCTACACCTTC. It encodes CAISEDLTGGNYGYTF.

The genes are TRBV29-1 and TRBJ2-5; a weak D match, TRBD2 (5 bases). The V and J ends lost 4 bases and 4 bases respectively, with 22 bases between them. Germline CDR1 and CDR2: SQVTM and ANQGSEA. The length of the CDR3 is 16 residues. The CDR3 DNA is TGCAGCGTTGTACCCACGGGGAGAAGGGTGGGAGAGACCCAGTACTTC. Its protein product is CSVVPTGRRVGETQYF.

This clonotype was counted a single time. The V gene is TRBV27, the J gene TRBJ2-7, with TRBD1 matching 9 bases. The DNA end is a closer match to TRBJ2-5, so the J assignment may be wrong. The length of the CDR3 is 17 residues. Germline V gene sequence: CDR1 MNHEY, CDR2 SMNVEV (reference sequence). In DNA form, the CDR3 reads TGTGCCAGCAAAAGGTCGGGACAGGGAGCAGTACAAGAGACCCAGTACTTC. Translation gives CASKRSGQGAVQETQYF.

The gene calls are TRBV12-3 or TRBV12-4 and TRBJ1-2; D may be TRBD1 (5 bases). Between the trimmed V and J ends, which lost 6 bases and 2 bases, there was a span of 19 bases. The CDR3 consists of 16 residues. CDR3 bases: TGTGCCAGCAGCTCCCGAAGGGCAGGGATCAACTATGGCTACACCTTC. Amino acid sequence: CASSSRRAGINYGYTF.

Turning to this clonotype: Given a much more abundant clone one base away, this may be a read error. V usage is TRBV12-5 and J usage is TRBJ2-5, with 9 bases lining up with TRBD2. Germline CDR1 is LGHNT and CDR2 is FRNRAP. The CDR3 contains 15 residues. V lost 0 bases to trimming and J lost 11 bases; unmatched junction nucleotides: 10. The CDR3 is CASGLVGLASNEQYF. DNA of the CDR3: TGTGCTAGTGGTTTGGTGGGACTAGCATCCAATGAGCAGTACTTC.

In this sample, this clonotype turned up a few times. J is TRBJ1-6 and V is TRBV13; unclear D gene. Per the germline V gene, CDR1 is PRHDT and CDR2 is FYEKMQ (reference sequence). The CDR3 covers 13 residues. V was shortened by 4 bases and J by 8 bases, with 9 bases between the two germline ends. The CDR3 coding sequence is TGTGCCAGCAGCTCGACAAAGGATTCACCCCTCCACTTT. Translation: CASSSTKDSPLHF.